The T cell receptor beta chain under discussion was sequenced for a study of T-cell memory formation after mild COVID-19. TCRdb used MiXCR to reprocess the 5' RACE reads, holding one entry per CDR3 protein. The sample holds roughly 400,000 distinct CDR3 sequences, about 15% seen once. The CDR3 loop spans 14 amino acids. With V trimmed by 9 bases and J by 1 base, 6 bases remained unmatched. The germline V gene encodes CDR1 MNHEY and CDR2 SVGAGI. The genes are TRBV6-5 and TRBJ2-3, with 8 bases that match TRBD2. This clonotype originated in a man in his late teens or twenties who had mild COVID-19 (a few samples of this study predate the infection). Cell type and time point are not known. Material: PBMCs or a T cell subset sorted from them (not recorded which). As DNA, the CDR3 is TGTGCCAGTAAAACTAGCGGAGGCACAGATACGCAGTATTTT. Its protein product is CASKTSGGTDTQYF.